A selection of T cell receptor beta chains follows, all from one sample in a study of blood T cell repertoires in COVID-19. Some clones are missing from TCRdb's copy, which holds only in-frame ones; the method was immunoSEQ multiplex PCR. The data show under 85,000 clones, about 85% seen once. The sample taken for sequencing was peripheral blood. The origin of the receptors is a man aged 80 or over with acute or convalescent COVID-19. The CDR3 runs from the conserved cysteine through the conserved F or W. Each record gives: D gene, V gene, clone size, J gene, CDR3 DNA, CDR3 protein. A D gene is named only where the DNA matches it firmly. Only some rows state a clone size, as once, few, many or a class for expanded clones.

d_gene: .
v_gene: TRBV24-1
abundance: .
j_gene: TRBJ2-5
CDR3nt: TGTGCCACCAGTGATTCACAAAAAGAGACCCAGTACTTC
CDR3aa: CATSDSQKETQYF

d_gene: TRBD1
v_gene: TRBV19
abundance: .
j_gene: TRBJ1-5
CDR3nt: TGTGCCAGTAGTATAGAGCAGGGGGCGAGAAATCAGCCCCAGCATTTT
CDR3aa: CASSIEQGARNQPQHF

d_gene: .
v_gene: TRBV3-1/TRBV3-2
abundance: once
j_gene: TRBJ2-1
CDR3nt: TGTGCCAGCAGCCAAGATTTTAAGTCGAGCTCCTACAATGAGCAGTTCTTC
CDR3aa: CASSQDFKSSSYNEQFF

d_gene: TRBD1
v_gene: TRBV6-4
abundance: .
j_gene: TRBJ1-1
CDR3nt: TGTGCCAGCAGACCCGGGACAGGGGGCGGGTTGGTCACTGAAGCTTTCTTT
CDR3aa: CASRPGTGGGLVTEAFF

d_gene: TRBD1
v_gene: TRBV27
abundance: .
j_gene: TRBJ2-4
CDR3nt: TGTGCCAGCAGCCTTGCAGGGGGCCAATCCAAAAACATTCAGTACTTC
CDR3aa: CASSLAGGQSKNIQYF

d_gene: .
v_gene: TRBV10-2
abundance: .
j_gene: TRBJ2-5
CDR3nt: TGCGCCAGCAGTGAGTCGAGGTTTTTAGAGACCCAGTACTTC
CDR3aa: CASSESRFLETQYF

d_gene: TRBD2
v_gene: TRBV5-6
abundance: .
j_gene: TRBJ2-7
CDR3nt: TGTGCCAGCAGCTTGGGCAAAACTAGCGGTTCCTACGAGCAGTACTTC
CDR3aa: CASSLGKTSGSYEQYF

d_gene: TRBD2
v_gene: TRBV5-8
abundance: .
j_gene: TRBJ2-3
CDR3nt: TGTGCCAGCAGCTTTCTCGCGGGGGATAGCACAGATACGCAGTATTTT
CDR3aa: CASSFLAGDSTDTQYF

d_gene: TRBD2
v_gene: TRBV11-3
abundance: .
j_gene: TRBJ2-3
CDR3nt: TGTGCCAGCAGCAAACTAGCGGGAGGAAGCACAGATACGCAGTATTTT
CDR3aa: CASSKLAGGSTDTQYF

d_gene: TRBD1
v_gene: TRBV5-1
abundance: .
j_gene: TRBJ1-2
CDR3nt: TGCGCCAGCAGCTTGGGTTCGGGGACAGATGGCTACACCTTC
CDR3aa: CASSLGSGTDGYTF

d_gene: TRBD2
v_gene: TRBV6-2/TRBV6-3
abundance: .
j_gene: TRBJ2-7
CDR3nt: TGTGCCAGCAGTTACGGGCTAGCGGGGGTCTACGAGCAGTACTTC
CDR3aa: CASSYGLAGVYEQYF

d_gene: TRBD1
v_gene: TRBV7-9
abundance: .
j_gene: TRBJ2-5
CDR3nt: TGTGCCAGCAGCTTAGCCGGACAGGTGAAGACCCAGTACTTC
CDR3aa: CASSLAGQVKTQYF

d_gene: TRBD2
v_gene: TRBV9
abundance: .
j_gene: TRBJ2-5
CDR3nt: TGTGCCAGCAGCGGCTATAGCGGGAACCAAGAGACCCAGTACTTC
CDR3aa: CASSGYSGNQETQYF

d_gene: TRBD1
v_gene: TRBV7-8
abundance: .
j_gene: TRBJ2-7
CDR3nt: TGTGCCAGCAGCTTAGCCCTAACCGGGACAGGCGCCTACGAGCAGTACTTC
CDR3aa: CASSLALTGTGAYEQYF

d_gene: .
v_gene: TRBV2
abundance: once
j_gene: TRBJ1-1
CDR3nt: TGTGCCAGCAGTGGGACAGCGGGACTGAACACTGAAGCTTTCTTT
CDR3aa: CASSGTAGLNTEAFF

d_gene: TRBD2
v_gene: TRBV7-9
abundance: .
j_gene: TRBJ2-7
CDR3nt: TGTGCCAGCAGCTTTTCTTCAGTGGGACTAGCGGGAGTACCGTACGAGCAGTACTTC
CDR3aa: CASSFSSVGLAGVPYEQYF

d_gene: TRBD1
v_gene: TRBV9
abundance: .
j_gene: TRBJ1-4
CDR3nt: TGTGCCAGCAGCGTAGATGGGACAGGGGAAAAACTGTTTTTT
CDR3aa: CASSVDGTGEKLFF

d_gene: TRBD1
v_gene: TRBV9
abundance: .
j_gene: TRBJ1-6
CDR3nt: TGTGCCAGCAGCTCCTGGACAGGGGAGAATTCACCCCTCCACTTT
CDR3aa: CASSSWTGENSPLHF

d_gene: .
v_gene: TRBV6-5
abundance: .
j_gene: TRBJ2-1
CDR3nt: TGTGCCAGCAGGCCTGGAGGGTACAATGAGCAGTTCTTC
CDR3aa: CASRPGGYNEQFF

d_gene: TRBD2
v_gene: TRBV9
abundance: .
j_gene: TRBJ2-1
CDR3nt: TGTGCCAGCAGCGTTCTAGCGGGGAACTACAATGAGCAGTTCTTC
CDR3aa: CASSVLAGNYNEQFF

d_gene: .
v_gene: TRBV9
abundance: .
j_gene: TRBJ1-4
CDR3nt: TGTGCCAGCAGCGGGACAGCCTCAACTAATGAAAAACTGTTTTTT
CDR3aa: CASSGTASTNEKLFF

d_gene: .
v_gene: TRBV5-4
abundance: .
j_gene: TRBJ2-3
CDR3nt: TGTGCCAGCAGCGCCCCCGGGAGCCTTACAGATACGCAGTATTTT
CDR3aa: CASSAPGSLTDTQYF

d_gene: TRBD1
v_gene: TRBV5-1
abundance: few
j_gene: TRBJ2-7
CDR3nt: TGCGCCAGCAGCCTCGGACAGGGGTGGTACGAGCAGTACTTC
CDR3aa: CASSLGQGWYEQYF

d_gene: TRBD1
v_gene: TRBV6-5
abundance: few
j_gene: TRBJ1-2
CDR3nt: TGTGCCAGCAGTCCCCGGACAGGGGGAGTCTATGGCTACACCTTC
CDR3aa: CASSPRTGGVYGYTF

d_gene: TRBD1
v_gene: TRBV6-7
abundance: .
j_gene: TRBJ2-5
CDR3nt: TGTGCCAGCACACGCGACAGGGGGCAAGAGACCCAGTACTTC
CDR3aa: CASTRDRGQETQYF

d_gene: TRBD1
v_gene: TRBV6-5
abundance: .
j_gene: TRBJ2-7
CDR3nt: TGTGCCAGCAGTTACTCTTCGCCAGGGGGTCCCTACGAGCAGTACTTC
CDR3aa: CASSYSSPGGPYEQYF

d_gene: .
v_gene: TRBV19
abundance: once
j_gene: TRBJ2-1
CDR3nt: TGTGCCAGTAGTACGCCGGGAGGACAGCAAAGGCAGTTCTTC
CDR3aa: CASSTPGGQQRQFF

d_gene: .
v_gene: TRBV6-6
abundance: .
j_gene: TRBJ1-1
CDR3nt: TGTGCCAGCAGTGTGGACATGATGAACACTGAAGCTTTCTTT
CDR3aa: CASSVDMMNTEAFF

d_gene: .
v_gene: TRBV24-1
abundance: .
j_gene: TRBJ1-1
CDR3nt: TGTGCCACCAGTGATCCCATACAGTATGAAGCTTTCTTT
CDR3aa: CATSDPIQYEAFF

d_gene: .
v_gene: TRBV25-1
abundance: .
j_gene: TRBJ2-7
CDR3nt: TGTGCCAGCAGTGGAGTTGTGCAGCAGTACTTC
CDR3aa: CASSGVVQQYF

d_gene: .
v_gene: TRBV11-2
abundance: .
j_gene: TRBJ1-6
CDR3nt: TGTGCCAGCAGCTTAGGGGCACGGAATTCACCCCTCCACTTT
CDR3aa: CASSLGARNSPLHF

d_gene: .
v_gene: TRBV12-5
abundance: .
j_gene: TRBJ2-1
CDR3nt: TGTGCTAGTGGTACAGGGAACCACAATGAGCAGTTCTTC
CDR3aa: CASGTGNHNEQFF

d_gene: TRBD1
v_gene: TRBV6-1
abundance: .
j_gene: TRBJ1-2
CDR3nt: TGTGCCAGCAGTGAGAGGAGTTCCCGGGACAGAAGTGGCTACACCTTC
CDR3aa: CASSERSSRDRSGYTF

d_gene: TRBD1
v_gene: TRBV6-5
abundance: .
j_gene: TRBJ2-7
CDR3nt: TGTGCCAGCAGTTCCCGGGACAGGGTCTACGAGCAGTACTTC
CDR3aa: CASSSRDRVYEQYF

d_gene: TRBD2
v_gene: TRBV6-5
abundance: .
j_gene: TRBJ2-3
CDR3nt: TGTGCCAGCAGTAGTAGCGGGAGACCCGATACGCAGTATTTT
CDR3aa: CASSSSGRPDTQYF

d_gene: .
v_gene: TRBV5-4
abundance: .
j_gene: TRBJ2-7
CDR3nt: TGTGCCAGCAGCCGCGCGAGGGGGGGCTCCTACGAGCAGTACTTC
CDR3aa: CASSRARGGSYEQYF

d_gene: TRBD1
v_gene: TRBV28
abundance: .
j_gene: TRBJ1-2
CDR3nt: TGTGCCAGCAGTTCGCCGGGACAGGGGGATAACTATGGCTACACCTTC
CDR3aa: CASSSPGQGDNYGYTF

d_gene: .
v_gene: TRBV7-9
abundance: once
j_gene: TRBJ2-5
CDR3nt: TGTGCCAGCAGCTTATGGGTAGCGGTTCAAGAGACCCAGTACTTC
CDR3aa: CASSLWVAVQETQYF

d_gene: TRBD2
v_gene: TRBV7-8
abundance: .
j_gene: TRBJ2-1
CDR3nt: TGTGCCAGCAGCTTAGTGGGCTACACCGGGACTAGCGCGTACAATGAGCAGTTCTTC
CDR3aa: CASSLVGYTGTSAYNEQFF

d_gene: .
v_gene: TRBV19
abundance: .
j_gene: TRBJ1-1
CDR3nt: TGTGCCAGTAGTTCGCGAAGAACTTTCTTT
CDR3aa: CASSSRRTFF

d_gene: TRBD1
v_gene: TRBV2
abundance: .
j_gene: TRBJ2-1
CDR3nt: TGTGCCAGCAGCCAGTACCGGGACAGGGGGTTGAGCTCCTACAATGAGCAGTTCTTC
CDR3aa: CASSQYRDRGLSSYNEQFF

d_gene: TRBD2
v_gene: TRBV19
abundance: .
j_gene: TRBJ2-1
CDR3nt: TGTGCCAGTAGTCCCGGGACTAGCGGCAACAATGAGCAGTTCTTC
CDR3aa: CASSPGTSGNNEQFF

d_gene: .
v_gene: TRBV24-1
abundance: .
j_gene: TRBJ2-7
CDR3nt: TGTGCCACCAGTGGGGCCGGATCCTACGAGCAGTACTTC
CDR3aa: CATSGAGSYEQYF

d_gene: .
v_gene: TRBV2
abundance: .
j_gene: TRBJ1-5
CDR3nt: TGTGCCAGCAGTGATCTGGACCCGGGAGATCAGCCCCAGCATTTT
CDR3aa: CASSDLDPGDQPQHF

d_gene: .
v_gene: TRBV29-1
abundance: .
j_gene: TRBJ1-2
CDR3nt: TGCAGCGCCAGGGCAGACAACTATGGCTACACCTTC
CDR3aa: CSARADNYGYTF